This passage covers 8 T cell receptor beta chains from one sample sequenced in a study of T cell responses to AZD1222 COVID-19 vaccine. Method: immunoSEQ multiplex PCR; TCRdb's copy keeps in-frame clones and lacks some. The table lists some 100,000 clones, 80% to 90% of them singletons. The input for sequencing was peripheral blood, taken 28 days after the second AZD1222 dose. The origin of the receptors is an adult who received the AZD1222 COVID-19 vaccine.

The V call is TRBV6-6, the J call TRBJ1-1; no clear D. There are 14 residues in the CDR3. From germline, CDR1 is MNHNY and CDR2 SVGAGI (reference sequence). V was cut by 8 bases and J by 0 bases, with 13 bases left in between. Here the CDR3 DNA reads TGTGCCAGCCGGTCAAGGTTGGTGAACACTGAAGCTTTCTTT. Translation gives CASRSRLVNTEAFF.

V gene TRBV16 combines with J gene TRBJ2-1, with TRBD1 matching over 7 bases. The CDR3 is 15 residues long. Germline assignment: CDR1 KGHSY and CDR2 FQNENV. J was trimmed by 5 bases and V by 2 bases; bases with no gene match: 6. CDR3 in DNA: TGTGCCAGCAGCCAACTCCGGACAGGAGACAATGAGCAGTTCTTC. Protein: CASSQLRTGDNEQFF.

J is TRBJ2-5 and V is TRBV30; TRBD2 matches 7 bases. From germline, CDR1 is GTSNPN and CDR2 SVGIG (reference sequence). The length of the CDR3 is 16 residues. J lost 2 bases, V lost 3 bases, and 12 bases had no gene match. The DNA of the CDR3 is TGTGCCTGGAGGGAAAGACTAGCCTCTTTTCAAGAGACCCAGTACTTC. Protein: CAWRERLASFQETQYF.

The V call is TRBV18, the J call TRBJ2-7; 9 bases map to TRBD1. The CDR3 covers 15 residues. The J segment lost 0 bases and the V segment lost 2 bases, leaving 2 bases of the junction unmatched. CDR1 is KGHSH, CDR2 LQKENI, per germline. The CDR3 DNA is TGTGCCAGCTCACCAGGGACAGGGAACTCCTACGAGCAGTACTTC. This codes for CASSPGTGNSYEQYF.

This chain uses TRBV6-5 with TRBJ2-1; 7 bases are a match to TRBD2. CDR1 is MNHEY and CDR2 is SVGAGI in the germline V gene. Trimming at V came to 7 bases and at J to 15 bases, leaving 12 bases not matched to a gene. This CDR3 region has 12 residues. The CDR3 coding sequence is TGTGCCAGCACCCGGGGGGAGTGGGCCCGGTTCTTC. As protein: CASTRGEWARFF.

The chain uses TRBV6-5 and TRBJ2-5; 8 bases are shared with TRBD2. The CDR3 is made up of 13 amino acids. The ends lost 5 bases at V and 7 bases at J; junction bases unmatched: 6. The germline gives CDR1 MNHEY, CDR2 SVGAGI. The CDR3 bases are TGTGCCAGCAGTCCCGGACTAGCCGGGACCCAGTACTTC. Its translation: CASSPGLAGTQYF.

Only a few counts were recorded for this clone. This rearrangement joins TRBV7-3 to TRBJ2-3; 7 bases are a match to TRBD2. The V gene end was trimmed by 5 bases and the J gene end by 6 bases; junction bases not matched to a gene: 11. The germline CDR1 and CDR2 sequences are SGHTA and FQGTGA. This CDR3 is 15 amino acids long. The CDR3 protein is CASSPIRGRADTQYF. Written as DNA, the CDR3 is TGTGCCAGCAGCCCGATCAGAGGGAGGGCGGATACGCAGTATTTT.

This sequence joins TRBV12-3 or TRBV12-4 and TRBJ2-5; D possibly corresponds to TRBD1 (6 bases). The CDR3 loop spans 13 amino acids. V gave up 5 bases and J gave up 7 bases, with 14 bases separating them. CDR3 DNA: TGTGCCAGCAGTATACAGGGCGGGTGGACCCAGTACTTC. Translated: CASSIQGGWTQYF.